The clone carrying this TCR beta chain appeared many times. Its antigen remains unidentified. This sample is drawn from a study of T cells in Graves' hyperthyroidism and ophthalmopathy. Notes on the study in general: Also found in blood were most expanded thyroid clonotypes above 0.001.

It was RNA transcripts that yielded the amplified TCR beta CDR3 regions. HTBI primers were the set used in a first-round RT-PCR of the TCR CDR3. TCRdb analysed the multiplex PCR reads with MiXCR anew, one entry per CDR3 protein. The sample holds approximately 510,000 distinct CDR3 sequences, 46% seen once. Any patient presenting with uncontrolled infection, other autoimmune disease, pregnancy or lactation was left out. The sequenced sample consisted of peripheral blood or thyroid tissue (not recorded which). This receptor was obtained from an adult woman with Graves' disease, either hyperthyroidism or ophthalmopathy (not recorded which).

The CDR3 coding sequence is TGCAGTGCCGCCCCCAGCGGGAGTCCCGAGCAGTACTTC. Protein sequence: CSAAPSGSPEQYF. The chain combines TRBV20-1 with TRBJ2-7; TRBD2 matches 8 bases. V trimming: 6 bases; J trimming: 6 bases; junction bases outside the gene matches: 10. The CDR3 loop spans 13 amino acids. Germline values: CDR1 DFQATT, CDR2 SNEGSKA (reference sequence).